This T cell receptor (beta chain) was identified in a study of blood T cell repertoires in COVID-19 (dated by TCRdb to between 2020 and 2021). Background for the entire study: Samples covering the acute and convalescent phases of COVID-19 were provided by collaborators in the United States, Italy and Spain. Sample metadata almost always included a de-identified subject ID, COVID-19 status, age in years and sex. The repertoires were made available in a free public database intended to serve as a resource for research on the immune response to SARS-CoV-2. Samples came from the ongoing ImmuneRACE study (first 160 participants) plus 1,254 subjects from 6 global collaborators. Where available, HLA class I and class II types were taken from metadata supplied by the sample provider and were not determined by assay-based typing. The prospective study material was composed of cDNA or gDNA derived from T cells, B-cell-depleted T cells, or PBMCs. Deeply sampled blood TCRbeta repertoires from subjects exposed to, actively infected with, or recovered from COVID-19 were included in the dataset. The full study reports these points: How much clinical and demographic metadata was included differed by source and by participant, and the metadata was provided uncurated.

Whole blood was collected in K2EDTA tubes by collaborating institutions according to the institutions' own protocols. For TCRbeta analysis, collaborators shipped samples in one of three forms: frozen whole blood, isolated PBMCs, or DNA extracted from either of those sample types. Taken from the germline V gene, the CDR1 and CDR2 loops are SGDLS and YYNGEE. The germline V and J ends show losses of 3 bases and 4 bases respectively, and no gene match explains 17 bases of the junction. The CDR3 starts with the cysteine, ends with the phenylalanine, and has 18 residues. Of the read, only the CDR3 DNA is kept; its 54 bases are in frame from base 1. TCRbeta CDR3 regions were amplified from genomic DNA by means of the immunoSEQ Assay, a bias-controlled multiplex PCR. The original pipeline was this. The number of nucleated cells in each sample was estimated by amplification of reference gene primers within the assay. To quantify the absolute abundance of each unique TCRbeta CDR3 rearrangement, sequence reads were collapsed and filtered. Productive Simpson clonality was computed per sample as the square root of Simpson's diversity index over productive rearrangements. In TCRdb, the immuneACCESS table is reduced to in-frame sequences with V and J assigned. These tables do not hold every clone; where another copy was compared, an unresolved V gene accounts for under half, and the others remain unexplained. That table gives V, J and clone size, and the DNA gave D and trimming. The sample table holds approximately 180,000 clones, of which 80% to 90% were seen once. In total, the top ten clones hold more than 2.5% of the sample.

Comment on this clone: The clone's antigen remains unknown. No much larger clonotype is one base removed from it; base qualities were not supplied.

This TCR was recovered from a man in his sixties with acute or convalescent COVID-19. The V gene is TRBV9 and the J gene is TRBJ2-7; 9 bases in the junction line up with TRBD1. The material sequenced was peripheral blood. CDR3 reads: CASSANPTGDRDGYEQYF. The DNA reads as follows: TGTGCCAGCAGCGCGAACCCGACGGGGGACAGGGATGGTTACGAGCAGTACTTC.